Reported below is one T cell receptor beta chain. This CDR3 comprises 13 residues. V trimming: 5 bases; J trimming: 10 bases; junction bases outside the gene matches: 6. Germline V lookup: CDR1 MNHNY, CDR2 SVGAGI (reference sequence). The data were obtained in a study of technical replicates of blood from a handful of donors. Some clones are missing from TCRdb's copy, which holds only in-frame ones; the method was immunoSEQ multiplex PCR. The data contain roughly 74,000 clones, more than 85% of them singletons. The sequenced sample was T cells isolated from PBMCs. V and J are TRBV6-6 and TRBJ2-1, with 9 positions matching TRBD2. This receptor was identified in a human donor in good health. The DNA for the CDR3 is TGTGCCAGCAGTGGGACTAGCTATTCGGAGCAGTTCTTC. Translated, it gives CASSGTSYSEQFF.